One and the same sample provided the 15 T cell receptor beta chains below, sequenced in a study of blood T cell repertoires in COVID-19. The repertoire was sequenced with immunoSEQ multiplex PCR; TCRdb's copy has only in-frame clones and lacks some. The sample yields roughly 250,000 clones, 70% to 90% seen once. The specimen was PBMCs or T cells enriched from blood (not recorded which). Receptors were obtained from a man between 50 and 59 years old who had been exposed to COVID-19.

V and J are TRBV30 and TRBJ2-5; the D is unclear. CDR3 size: 12 residues. The germline V gene encodes CDR1 GTSNPN and CDR2 SVGIG (reference sequence). The V end lost 1 base, the J end lost 5 bases, and 8 bases lay between the germline ends. The CDR3 sequence is CAWSETRETQYF. The CDR3 nucleotides read TGTGCCTGGAGTGAGACGAGGGAGACCCAGTACTTC.

J is TRBJ2-3 and V is TRBV11-2, with 8 bases matching TRBD2. The CDR3 runs to 15 residues. The V segment lost 4 bases and the J segment 2 bases; nucleotides outside the gene matches: 5. CDR1 is SGHAT and CDR2 is FQNNGV in the germline V gene. CDR3 sequence reads: CASSSISGVTDTQYF. The CDR3 nucleotides are TGTGCCAGCAGCTCGATTAGCGGGGTCACAGATACGCAGTATTTT.

This chain joins TRBV18 and TRBJ1-1; a weak D match, TRBD1 (5 bases). CDR1 and CDR2 from the germline V gene are KGHSH and LQKENI. V lost 4 bases to trimming and J lost 8 bases, with 26 bases between them. This CDR3 comprises 17 residues. CDR3 bases: TGTGCCAGCTCACAATCCTACCTTAGGGTAGGGCAGGGAGAAGCTTTCTTT. Translating gives CASSQSYLRVGQGEAFF.

This clone has only one observation. This chain uses TRBV5-4 with TRBJ2-5; 12 nucleotides line up with TRBD2. Germline trimming cut 3 bases from V and 3 bases from J; bases unmatched to any gene: 3. Per germline, CDR1 SGHNT and CDR2 YYREEE (reference sequence). CDR3 length equals 15 residues. In DNA form, the CDR3 reads TGTGCCAGCAGCTCCCGACTAGCGGGGGAAGAGACCCAGTACTTC. The encoded protein is CASSSRLAGEETQYF.

Concerning this clone: Other DNA sequences in this specimen translate into the identical CDR3. The chain recombines TRBV28 with TRBJ1-4, with D perhaps matching TRBD1 (6 bases). Per the germline V gene, CDR1 is MDHEN and CDR2 is SYDVKM. CDR3 length equals 14 residues. Trimming pared 2 bases from V and 8 bases from J, leaving 12 bases between. CDR3 region: CASSLGQGREKLFF. For the CDR3, the DNA is TGTGCCAGCAGTTTAGGGCAGGGGCGGGAAAAACTGTTTTTT.

The chain is built from TRBV18 and TRBJ2-7; TRBD2 matches 9 bases. Germline assignment: CDR1 KGHSH and CDR2 LQKENI. Unmatched junction bases numbered 5, after V lost 5 bases and J lost 6 bases. This CDR3 contains 13 residues. CDR3 sequence (DNA): TGTGCCAGCTCAACCTATAGCGGGAGCGAGCAGTACGTC. Its translation is CASSTYSGSEQYV.

This chain joins TRBV5-1 and TRBJ2-2, with TRBD2 matching 8 bases. V gave up 0 bases and J gave up 4 bases; unmatched junction bases: 5. CDR1 is SGHRS, CDR2 YFSETQ, per germline. The CDR3 runs to 16 residues. CDR3 protein: CASSLDGRAGTGELFF. Written as DNA, the CDR3 is TGCGCCAGCAGCTTGGACGGGAGGGCCGGCACCGGGGAGCTGTTTTTT.

The V call is TRBV28, the J call TRBJ2-1; TRBD2 matches at 7 bases. The CDR3 consists of 16 residues. Germline-derived CDR1 and CDR2 are MDHEN and SYDVKM. The trim removed 5 bases at V and 7 bases at J, leaving 14 bases unmatched. The chain's CDR3 is CASSPLDGRGWNEQFF. Written as DNA, the CDR3 is TGTGCCAGCAGTCCGTTGGATGGGAGGGGCTGGAATGAGCAGTTCTTC.

This clone has a single count. The CDR3 region is CASSVGLYTDTQYF. The CDR3 DNA sequence: TGCGCCAGCAGCGTGGGACTATACACAGATACGCAGTATTTT. This chain connects TRBV5-1 to TRBJ2-3; 7 nucleotides line up with TRBD2. Germline assignment: CDR1 SGHRS and CDR2 YFSETQ. V gave up 4 bases and J gave up 2 bases; unmatched junction bases: 4. The CDR3 is made up of 14 amino acids.

This rearrangement joins TRBV28 to TRBJ2-1, with TRBD2 identical over 7 bases. V was pared by 3 bases and J by 3 bases, with 5 bases of the junction left unmatched. The CDR3 contains 15 residues. Germline V gene data show CDR1 as MDHEN and CDR2 as SYDVKM. Written as DNA, the CDR3 is TGTGCCAGCAGTTTTGCGGGAGAGATCTACAATGAGCAGTTCTTC. Its protein product is CASSFAGEIYNEQFF.

The chain is built from TRBV4-1 and TRBJ1-2, with 11 positions matching TRBD1. Germline V lookup: CDR1 MGHRA, CDR2 YSYEKL. This CDR3 region has 16 residues. The trim removed 4 bases at V and 4 bases at J, leaving 8 bases unmatched. The CDR3 loop reads CASSLKPGTGGYGYTF. DNA of the CDR3: TGCGCCAGCAGCCTAAAACCCGGGACAGGGGGCTATGGCTACACCTTC.

The V call is TRBV9, the J call TRBJ1-2; TRBD1 is a possible D gene (5 bases). Germline CDR1 reads SGDLS; CDR2 reads YYNGEE. CDR3 size: 14 residues. The V end lost 0 bases, the J end lost 0 bases, and 6 bases lay between the germline ends. Here the CDR3 reads CASSVADTNYGYTF. For the CDR3, the DNA is TGTGCCAGCAGCGTAGCGGACACTAACTATGGCTACACCTTC.

This clone was observed once. CDR3 in DNA: TGTGCCAGCAGTGTGATTAGCGGTAGCACCGGGGAGCTGTTTTTT. Translation: CASSVISGSTGELFF. The chain uses TRBV2 and TRBJ2-2, with a tentative D call TRBD2 (6 bases). V gave up 4 bases and J gave up 4 bases, with 13 bases separating them. Germline V gene data show CDR1 as SNHLY and CDR2 as FYNNEI. The CDR3 covers 15 residues.

The V call is TRBV20-1, the J call TRBJ2-7, with D possibly TRBD1 on 7 matching bases. Germline V CDR1 and CDR2: DFQATT, SNEGSKA (reference sequence). Trimming took 3 bases from V and 4 from J, leaving 16 bases between them. The CDR3 runs 14 residues. CDR3 nucleotide sequence: TGCAGTGCTAGTTCTCCAGGGGGGCCTTACGAGCAGTACGTC. Protein sequence: CSASSPGGPYEQYV.

The V and J genes are TRBV11-2 and TRBJ1-5, with D maybe TRBD1 (5 bases). Deletions cut 5 bases from V and 1 base from J, with 9 bases between. This CDR3 spans 14 amino acids. Germline V gives CDR1 SGHAT, CDR2 FQNNGV. CDR3 DNA: TGTGCCAGCAGCCGGGGGTTAAGCAATCAGCCCCAGCATTTT. This sequence encodes CASSRGLSNQPQHF.